This is a list of T cell receptor beta chains from one sample in a study of cytotoxic CD8 clonotypes in ibrutinib-treated CLL. The table came from immunoSEQ multiplex PCR; TCRdb's copy has only in-frame clones and leaves some out. Among some 50,000 clones listed, 55% to 80% were seen once. The starting material was PBMCs, obtained after 12 months of ibrutinib treatment. All receptors derive from a human donor with chronic lymphocytic leukemia. The CDR3 runs from the conserved cysteine through the conserved F or W. The D gene is left open where the match is weak. The size entry is marked missing in some rows and otherwise reads once, few, many or a size class.

clone_size	d_call	v_call	cdr3_length	j_call	cdr3_nt	cdr3_aa
.	.	TRBV7-9	13	TRBJ1-2	TGTGCCAGCAGCTCAGGGTTCCTGGGAGGCTACACCTTC	CASSSGFLGGYTF
.	.	TRBV7-2	14	TRBJ1-2	TGTGCCAGCAGCTTAGGGAGGGTTAACTATGGCTACACCTTC	CASSLGRVNYGYTF
.	.	TRBV7-6	15	TRBJ1-2	TGTGCCAGCAGCTTAGACACTGGTGGGATCTATGGCTACACCTTC	CASSLDTGGIYGYTF
.	.	TRBV27	19	TRBJ1-6	TGTGCCAGCAGAAGTGACAGTGGGGCATGGTTAGGGAATAATTCACCCCTCCACTTT	CASRSDSGAWLGNNSPLHF
few	.	TRBV30	13	TRBJ1-5	TGTGCCTGGAGTACAGAGTCCAATCAGCCCCAGCATTTT	CAWSTESNQPQHF
.	.	TRBV9	15	TRBJ1-4	TGTGCCAGCAGCCCCTACCCGGCAGGGGAAGAAAAACTGTTTTTT	CASSPYPAGEEKLFF
.	TRBD1	TRBV2	15	TRBJ1-2	TGTGCCAGCAGACAACGGACAGGGCCTAACTATGGCTACACCTTC	CASRQRTGPNYGYTF
.	TRBD2	TRBV29-1	15	TRBJ2-1	TGCAGCGTCGCCGGACTAGCGGGGGTTTACAATGAGCAGTTCTTC	CSVAGLAGVYNEQFF
.	TRBD1	TRBV6-5	15	TRBJ1-3	TGTGCCAGCAGATCCTTGGACAGGGTCGGAAACACCATATATTTT	CASRSLDRVGNTIYF
few	TRBD1	TRBV30	14	TRBJ2-7	TGTGCCTGGAACCAAGACAGGGGGCTAGGCGAGCAGTACTTC	CAWNQDRGLGEQYF
.	TRBD1	TRBV4-2	15	TRBJ2-5	TGTGCCAGCAGCCCGGACAGGGGACCCCGGGAGACCCAGTACTTC	CASSPDRGPRETQYF
few	.	TRBV4-2	16	TRBJ1-6	TGTGCCAGCAGCCAAGCAAGGGACGAAGGCGGATCACCCCTCCACTTT	CASSQARDEGGSPLHF
.	.	TRBV5-1	14	TRBJ2-7	TGCGCCAGCAGCCAGGACAGGGCGGGGGTCGAGCAGTACTTC	CASSQDRAGVEQYF
.	.	TRBV6-4	14	TRBJ1-1	TGTGCCAGCAGTGACTCGGGGAGGGACACTGAAGCTTTCTTT	CASSDSGRDTEAFF
.	.	TRBV11-2	13	TRBJ1-5	TGTGCCAGCAGCTTAATTGGGAATCAGCCCCAGCATTTT	CASSLIGNQPQHF
.	.	TRBV5-5	14	TRBJ2-2	TGTGCCAGCAGAACAGGGTTGAACACCGGGGAGCTGTTTTTT	CASRTGLNTGELFF
once	TRBD1	TRBV2	16	TRBJ1-3	TGTGCCAGCACCCGAGACCCCCTGACAGGGAGAAACACCATATATTTT	CASTRDPLTGRNTIYF
few	TRBD2	TRBV28	17	TRBJ2-3	TGTGCCAGCAGTCCCCTTGGAGCGGGGGAGAGCACAGATACGCAGTATTTT	CASSPLGAGESTDTQYF
.	TRBD1	TRBV6-1	16	TRBJ1-2	TGTGCCAGCAGTGAAGCGAGTGGGGACAGGGCGAAGGGCTACACCTTC	CASSEASGDRAKGYTF
.	TRBD2	TRBV14	16	TRBJ2-2	TGTGCCAGTGCTAGCGGGGGGGCCGCGAACACCGGGGAGCTGTTTTTT	CASASGGAANTGELFF
.	.	TRBV19	11	TRBJ2-7	TGTGCCCCTAAGAGGCAGAACGAGCAGTACTTC	CAPKRQNEQYF
.	.	TRBV5-4	14	TRBJ1-1	TGTGCCAGCAGTCGCGGACGGGCGAACACTGAAGCTTTCTTT	CASSRGRANTEAFF
.	TRBD1	TRBV6-6	14	TRBJ2-5	TGTGCCAGCAGCACCGGACAGGCCCAAGAGACCCAGTACTTC	CASSTGQAQETQYF
once	.	TRBV10-3	14	TRBJ1-5	TGTGCCATCAGTGGTGTAGGGATAGGTCAGCCCCAGCATTTT	CAISGVGIGQPQHF
.	TRBD2	TRBV6-4	15	TRBJ2-3	TGTGCCAGCAAGGGGGCTAGCGGGGCAGCAGATACGCAGTATTTT	CASKGASGAADTQYF
few	.	TRBV2	11	TRBJ1-2	TGTGCCAGCAGTGAAATTCGCGGCTACACCTTC	CASSEIRGYTF
.	.	TRBV6-1	14	TRBJ1-1	TGTGCCAGCAGTACCCGGACGGTAAACACTGAAGCTTTCTTT	CASSTRTVNTEAFF
.	.	TRBV7-9	13	TRBJ1-3	TGTGCCAGCAGCTTAGCGCGGGGAAACACCATATATTTT	CASSLARGNTIYF
.	.	TRBV10-3	12	TRBJ1-1	TGTGCCATCAGGACAGGCAACACTGAAGCTTTCTTT	CAIRTGNTEAFF
few	.	TRBV27	15	TRBJ1-6	TGTGCCAGCAGTTTTGGCGGGACATATAATTCACCCCTCCACTTT	CASSFGGTYNSPLHF
.	.	TRBV5-6	15	TRBJ2-5	TGTGCCAGCAGCTTGTACGCTCTGCAGGGGGAGACCCAGTACTTC	CASSLYALQGETQYF
.	TRBD1	TRBV11-2	15	TRBJ1-3	TGTGCCAGCAGCTTAAGTCAGGGGGTTGGAAACACCATATATTTT	CASSLSQGVGNTIYF
few	.	TRBV7-9	18	TRBJ1-2	TGTGCCAGCAGCTTAGCTTGGAAGCCAGGCCTAGCTAACTATGGCTACACCTTC	CASSLAWKPGLANYGYTF
.	.	TRBV2	15	TRBJ2-3	TGTGCCAGCAGTGCCGGGACCTTATTCACAGATACGCAGTATTTT	CASSAGTLFTDTQYF
few	TRBD1	TRBV7-2	16	TRBJ2-2	TGTGCCAGCAGCCCTAGGGGGCCCCCGCATACCGGGGAGCTGTTTTTT	CASSPRGPPHTGELFF
.	.	TRBV7-9	15	TRBJ1-5	TGTGCCAGCAGCTCCGGAGGAGGAAGCAATCAGCCCCAGCATTTT	CASSSGGGSNQPQHF
once	.	TRBV6-6	15	TRBJ2-7	TGTGCCAGCAGTTTTGGGACGCTTAGCTCCTACGAGCAGTACTTC	CASSFGTLSSYEQYF
.	TRBD2	TRBV12-5	15	TRBJ2-7	TGTGCTAGTGGTTTGGGACTAGCGGGGACTTACGAGCAGTACTTC	CASGLGLAGTYEQYF
once	.	TRBV25-1	14	TRBJ2-7	TGTGCCAGCAGCCAAGCTTTCGGGGCGGCCGAGCAGTACTTC	CASSQAFGAAEQYF
.	TRBD1	TRBV28	15	TRBJ1-2	TGTGCCAGCAGCACAACCCGGGGACAGGGGATGGACTACACCTTC	CASSTTRGQGMDYTF
.	.	TRBV5-1	16	TRBJ2-2	TGCGCCAGCAGCGCCCTGGCGGGGTCGAACACCGGGGAGCTGTTTTTT	CASSALAGSNTGELFF